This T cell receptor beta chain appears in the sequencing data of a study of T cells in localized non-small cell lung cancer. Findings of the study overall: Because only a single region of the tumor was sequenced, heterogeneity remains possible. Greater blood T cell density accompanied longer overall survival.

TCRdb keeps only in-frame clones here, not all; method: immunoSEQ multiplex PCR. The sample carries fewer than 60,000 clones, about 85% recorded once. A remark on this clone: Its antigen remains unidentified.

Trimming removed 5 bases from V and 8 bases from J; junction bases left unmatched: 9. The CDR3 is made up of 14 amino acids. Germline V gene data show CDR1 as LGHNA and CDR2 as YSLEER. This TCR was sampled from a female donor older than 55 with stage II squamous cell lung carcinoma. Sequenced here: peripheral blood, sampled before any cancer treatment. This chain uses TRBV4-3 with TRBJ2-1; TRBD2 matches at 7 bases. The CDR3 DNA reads TGCGCCAGCAGCTACCAGACTGGGGGGGATGAGCAGTTCTTC. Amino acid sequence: CASSYQTGGDEQFF.